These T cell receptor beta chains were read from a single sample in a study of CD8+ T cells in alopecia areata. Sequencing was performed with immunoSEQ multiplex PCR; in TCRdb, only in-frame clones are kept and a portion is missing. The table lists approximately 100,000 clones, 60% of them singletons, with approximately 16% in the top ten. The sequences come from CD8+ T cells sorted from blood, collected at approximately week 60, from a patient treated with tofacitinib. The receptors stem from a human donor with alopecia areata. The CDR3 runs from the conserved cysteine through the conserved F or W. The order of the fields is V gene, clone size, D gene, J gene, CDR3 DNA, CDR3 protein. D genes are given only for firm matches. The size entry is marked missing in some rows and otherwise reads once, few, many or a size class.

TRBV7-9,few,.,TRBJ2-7,TGTGCCAGCAGCTTATCCTCAGGTGACGAGCAGTACTTC,CASSLSSGDEQYF
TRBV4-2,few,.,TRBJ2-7,TGTGCCAGCAGCCAAAGGGCTAGCCCTGACTACGAGCAGTACTTC,CASSQRASPDYEQYF
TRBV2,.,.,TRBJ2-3,TGTGCCAGCAGTTTAGGGGGCACAGATACGCAGTATTTT,CASSLGGTDTQYF
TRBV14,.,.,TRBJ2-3,TGTGCCAGCAGCCAAGCCCGGACAAAGGCAGATACGCAGTATTTT,CASSQARTKADTQYF
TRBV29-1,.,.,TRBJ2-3,TGCAGCGTTGAAGAGTCCAGAGATACGCAGTATTTT,CSVEESRDTQYF
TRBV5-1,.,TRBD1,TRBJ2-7,TGCGCCAGCAGCCTAGACCGGGACAGGGTCATCGAGCAGTACTTC,CASSLDRDRVIEQYF
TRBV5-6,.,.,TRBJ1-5,TGTGCCAGCAGCCCGGGTGTTGGGAGTCAGCCCCAGCATTTT,CASSPGVGSQPQHF
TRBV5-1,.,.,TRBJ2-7,TGCGCCAGCAGCTTGGGAACCACTAGTTTCCGTCGCTACGAGCAGTACTTC,CASSLGTTSFRRYEQYF
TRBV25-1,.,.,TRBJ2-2,TGTGCCAGCAGTGAATGGGGAACCGGGGAGCTGTTTTTT,CASSEWGTGELFF
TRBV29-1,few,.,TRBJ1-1,TGCAGCGTTGGGGGACGAGAGCCTTTGGCTTTCTTT,CSVGGREPLAFF
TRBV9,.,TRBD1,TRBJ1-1,TGTGCCAGCAGCCCACGAGGACAGGGATCGACTGAAGCTTTCTTT,CASSPRGQGSTEAFF
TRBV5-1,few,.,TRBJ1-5,TGCGCCAGCAGCCTTGACGACCGTAATCAGCCCCAGCATTTT,CASSLDDRNQPQHF
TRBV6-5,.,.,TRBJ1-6,TGTGCCAGCAGTTACGGGTCAAATTCACCCCTCCACTTT,CASSYGSNSPLHF
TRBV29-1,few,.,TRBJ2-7,TGCAGCGTCAAATGGGGTGCCGAGCAGTACTTC,CSVKWGAEQYF
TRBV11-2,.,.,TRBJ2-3,TGTGCCAGCAGCTTATTCGGTACAGATACGCAGTATTTT,CASSLFGTDTQYF
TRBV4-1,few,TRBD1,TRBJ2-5,TGCGCCAGCAGCCTCCAACTACTGGACAGGGACAAAGTAGAGACCCAGTACTTC,CASSLQLLDRDKVETQYF
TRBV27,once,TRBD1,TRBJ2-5,TGTGCCAGCAGTTTAACCGGACAGGGACGGGAAGAGACCCAGTACTTC,CASSLTGQGREETQYF
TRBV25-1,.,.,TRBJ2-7,TGTGCCAGCAGAGATACGACCGAGCAGTACTTC,CASRDTTEQYF
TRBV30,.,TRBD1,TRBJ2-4,TGTGCCTGGAGTGTAGGGTCAGGGGGCGCGGACATTCAGTACTTC,CAWSVGSGGADIQYF
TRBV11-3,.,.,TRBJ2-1,TGTGCCAGCAGCCTTGGGCCGGGTCGGCCCGTCTTC,CASSLGPGRPVF
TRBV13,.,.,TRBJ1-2,TGTGCCAGCAGCTCGGGACGCTTAGGTGGCTACACCTTC,CASSSGRLGGYTF
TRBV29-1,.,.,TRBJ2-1,TGCAGCGTTGCACAGGGAGACAATGAGCAGTTCTTC,CSVAQGDNEQFF
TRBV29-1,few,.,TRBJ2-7,TGCAGCGTTTATTGGGATGGGTCCTACGAGCAGTACTTC,CSVYWDGSYEQYF
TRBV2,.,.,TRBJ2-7,TGTGCCAGCCCGAGAGGGGACACCAACTCCTACGAGCAGTACTTC,CASPRGDTNSYEQYF
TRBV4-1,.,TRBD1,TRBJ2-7,TGCGCCAGCAGCCAAGAGGGACAGTCCTACGAGCAGTACTTC,CASSQEGQSYEQYF
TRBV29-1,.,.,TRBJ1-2,TGCAGCGCCCCGACCCGCCATGGCTACACCTTC,CSAPTRHGYTF
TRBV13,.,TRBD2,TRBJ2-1,TGTGCCAGCAGCTGGCCTAGCGGGCCCGTCCGCTCCTACAATGAGCAGTTCTTC,CASSWPSGPVRSYNEQFF
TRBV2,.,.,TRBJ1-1,TGTGCCAGCAGCCCTTTAGGGGCGGCGGAAGCTTTCTTT,CASSPLGAAEAFF
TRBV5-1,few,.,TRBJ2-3,TGCGCCAGCAGCTTGGAAAACAGATTCACAGATACGCAGTATTTT,CASSLENRFTDTQYF
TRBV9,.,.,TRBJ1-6,TGTGCCAGCAGTGCCGGCGGTAGCTCCTATAATTCACCCCTCCACTTT,CASSAGGSSYNSPLHF
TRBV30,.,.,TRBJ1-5,TGTGCCTGGAGCCATGGAGGGGCCCAACAGCCCCAGCATTTT,CAWSHGGAQQPQHF
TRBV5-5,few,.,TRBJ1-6,TGTGCCAGCAGCTCCCGCAGTAGCTCCTATAATTCACCCCTCCACTTT,CASSSRSSSYNSPLHF
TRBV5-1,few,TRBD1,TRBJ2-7,TGCGCCAGCAGCTTGGAGGGGGCAGGGAACGAGCAGTACTTC,CASSLEGAGNEQYF
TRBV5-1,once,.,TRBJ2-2,TGCGCCATCCGGGCGAACACCGGGGAGCTGTTTTTT,CAIRANTGELFF
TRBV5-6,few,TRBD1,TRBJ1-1,TGTGCCAGCAGCTGGGGACAGGGGACTGAAGCTTTCTTT,CASSWGQGTEAFF
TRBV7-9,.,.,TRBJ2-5,TGTGCCAGCAGCTTAAGTGAGACCCAGTACTTC,CASSLSETQYF
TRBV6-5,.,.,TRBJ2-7,TGTGCCAGCAGAGTTCGGGGAGATTACTCCTACGAGCAGTACTTC,CASRVRGDYSYEQYF
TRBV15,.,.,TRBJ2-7,TGTGCCACCAGCAGAGATCGGGGGTTAAGTGCCGAGCAGTACTTC,CATSRDRGLSAEQYF
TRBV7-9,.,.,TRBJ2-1,TGTGCCAGCAGCCCCAGCGTTCACAATGAGCAGTTCTTC,CASSPSVHNEQFF
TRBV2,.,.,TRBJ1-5,TGTGCCAGCAGCATCAAGTCTGAAGATCAGCCCCAGCATTTT,CASSIKSEDQPQHF
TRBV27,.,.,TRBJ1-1,TGTGCCAGCAGTTTATATTGGACTTATGAAGCTTTCTTT,CASSLYWTYEAFF
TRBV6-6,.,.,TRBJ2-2,TGTGCCAGCAGTTACGAGGGAGGTGGGGAGCTGTTTTTT,CASSYEGGGELFF
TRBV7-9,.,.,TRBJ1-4,TGTGCCAGCAGCTCGGGACTTGGGAAACTGTTTTTT,CASSSGLGKLFF
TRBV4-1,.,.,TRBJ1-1,TGCGCCAGCAGCCCTGACAGTCTGAACACTGAAGCTTTCTTT,CASSPDSLNTEAFF
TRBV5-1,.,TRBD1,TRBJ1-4,TGCGCCAGCAGCCCGACGAAACAGGGGCGAAAGGAAAAACTGTTTTTT,CASSPTKQGRKEKLFF
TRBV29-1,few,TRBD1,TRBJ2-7,TGCAGCGTTGTTCAGGGGGCGGCCTACGAGCAGTACTTC,CSVVQGAAYEQYF
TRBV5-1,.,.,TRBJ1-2,TGCGCCAGCAGCACCTGGACAGAGACTTCTAACTATGGCTACACCTTC,CASSTWTETSNYGYTF
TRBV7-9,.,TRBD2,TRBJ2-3,TGTGCCAGCAGCCCCCGGGAGGCGGGGGGAGCAGATACGCAGTATTTT,CASSPREAGGADTQYF
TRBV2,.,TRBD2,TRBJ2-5,TGTGCCAGCAGTGGTCGGACTAGCGGGGGGCCCTGGAGGGGGACCCAGTACTTC,CASSGRTSGGPWRGTQYF
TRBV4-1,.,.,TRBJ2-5,TGCGCCAGCAGCCAAGTGGGGGCCCAAGAGACCCAGTACTTC,CASSQVGAQETQYF
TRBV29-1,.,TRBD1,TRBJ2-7,TGCAGCGCCGGACAGGGTGGCTACGAGCAGTACTTC,CSAGQGGYEQYF
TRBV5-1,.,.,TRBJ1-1,TGCGCCAGCAGCCCGAAGGGACCCGCTTTGAACACTGAAGCTTTCTTT,CASSPKGPALNTEAFF
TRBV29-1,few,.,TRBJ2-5,TGCAGCCTTCTTTTAGGGGGGCAAGAGACCCAGTACTTC,CSLLLGGQETQYF